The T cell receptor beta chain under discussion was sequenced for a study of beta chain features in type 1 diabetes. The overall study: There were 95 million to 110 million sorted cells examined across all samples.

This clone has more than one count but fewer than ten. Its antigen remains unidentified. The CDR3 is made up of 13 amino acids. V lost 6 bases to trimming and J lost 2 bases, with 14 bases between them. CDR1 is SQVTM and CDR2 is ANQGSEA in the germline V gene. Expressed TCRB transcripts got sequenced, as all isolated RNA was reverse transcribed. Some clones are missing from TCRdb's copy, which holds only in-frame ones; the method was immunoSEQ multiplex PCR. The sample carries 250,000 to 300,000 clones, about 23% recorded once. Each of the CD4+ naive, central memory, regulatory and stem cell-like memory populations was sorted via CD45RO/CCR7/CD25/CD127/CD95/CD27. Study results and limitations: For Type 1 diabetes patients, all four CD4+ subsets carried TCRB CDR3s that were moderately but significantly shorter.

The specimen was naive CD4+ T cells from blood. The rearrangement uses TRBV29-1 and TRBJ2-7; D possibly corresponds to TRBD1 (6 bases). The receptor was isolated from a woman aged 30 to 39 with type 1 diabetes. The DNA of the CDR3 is TGCAGCGTGAGACCCCAGGGGACCTACGAGCAGTACTTC. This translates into CSVRPQGTYEQYF.